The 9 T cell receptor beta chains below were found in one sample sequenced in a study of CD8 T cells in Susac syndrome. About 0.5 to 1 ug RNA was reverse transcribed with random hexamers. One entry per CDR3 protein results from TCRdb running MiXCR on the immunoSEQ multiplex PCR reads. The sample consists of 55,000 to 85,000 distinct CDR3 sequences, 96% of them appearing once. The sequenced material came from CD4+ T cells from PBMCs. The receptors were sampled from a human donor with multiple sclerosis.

The CDR3 region is CSVTRGSSDTQYF. In DNA form, the CDR3 reads TGCAGCGTTACTAGGGGTAGCTCAGATACGCAGTATTTT. V and J are TRBV29-1 and TRBJ2-3; D may correspond to TRBD1 or TRBD2 (5 bases each). Per the germline V gene, CDR1 is SQVTM and CDR2 is ANQGSEA. Trimming pared 5 bases from V and 4 bases from J, leaving 13 bases between. The CDR3 is 13 amino acids.

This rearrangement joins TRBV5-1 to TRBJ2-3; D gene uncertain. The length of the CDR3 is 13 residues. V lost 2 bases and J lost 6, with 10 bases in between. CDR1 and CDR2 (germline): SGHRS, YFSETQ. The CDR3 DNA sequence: TGCGCCAGCAGCTTTGGCTCGAGTGATACGCAGTATTTT. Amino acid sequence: CASSFGSSDTQYF. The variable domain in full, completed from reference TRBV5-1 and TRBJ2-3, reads KAGVTQTPRYLIKTRGQQVTLSCSPISGHRSVSWYQQTPGQGLQFLFEYFSETQRNKGNFPGRFSGRQFSNSRSEMNVSTLELGDSALYLCASSFGSSDTQYFGPGTRLTVL.

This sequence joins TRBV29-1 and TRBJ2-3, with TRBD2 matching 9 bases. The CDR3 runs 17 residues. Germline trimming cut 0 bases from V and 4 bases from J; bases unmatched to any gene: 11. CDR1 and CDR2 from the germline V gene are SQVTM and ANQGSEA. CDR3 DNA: TGCAGCGTTGAAGAGGGAGGGCGGCGGGGGGGCGCAGATACGCAGTATTTT. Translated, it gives CSVEEGGRRGGADTQYF.

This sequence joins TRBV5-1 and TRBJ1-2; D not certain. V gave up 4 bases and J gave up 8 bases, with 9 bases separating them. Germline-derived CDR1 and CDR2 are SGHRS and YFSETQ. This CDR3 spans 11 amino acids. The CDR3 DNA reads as TGCGCCAGCAGCGCAGGTGGGGGCTACACCTTC. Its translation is CASSAGGGYTF. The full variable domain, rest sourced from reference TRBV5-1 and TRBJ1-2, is KAGVTQTPRYLIKTRGQQVTLSCSPISGHRSVSWYQQTPGQGLQFLFEYFSETQRNKGNFPGRFSGRQFSNSRSEMNVSTLELGDSALYLCASSAGGGYTFGSGTRLTVV.

CDR3 DNA sequence: TGCAGCGTTGAGCTAAGACCATCTAGGGGGACCCAGTACTTC. Its translation is CSVELRPSRGTQYF. This chain connects TRBV29-1 to TRBJ2-5, with TRBD1 as a possible D gene (5 bases). V gave up 3 bases and J gave up 7 bases, with 18 bases separating them. The CDR3 runs 14 residues. Germline CDR1 is SQVTM and CDR2 is ANQGSEA.

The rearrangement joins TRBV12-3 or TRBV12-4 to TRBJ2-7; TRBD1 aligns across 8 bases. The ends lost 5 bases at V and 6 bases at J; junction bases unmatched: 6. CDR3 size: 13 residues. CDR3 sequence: CASSPGQGSEQYF. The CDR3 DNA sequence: TGTGCCAGCAGTCCCGGACAGGGAAGCGAGCAGTACTTC.

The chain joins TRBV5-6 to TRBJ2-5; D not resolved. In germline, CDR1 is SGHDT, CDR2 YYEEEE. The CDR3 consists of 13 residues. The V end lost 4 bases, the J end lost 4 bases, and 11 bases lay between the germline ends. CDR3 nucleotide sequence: TGTGCCAGCAGCCGAACGACCGCAGAGACCCAGTACTTC. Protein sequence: CASSRTTAETQYF.

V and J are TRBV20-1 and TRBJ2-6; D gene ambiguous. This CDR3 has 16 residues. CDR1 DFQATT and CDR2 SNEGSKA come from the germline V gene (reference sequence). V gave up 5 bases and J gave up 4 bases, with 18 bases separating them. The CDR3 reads CSASPGGNRGANVLTF. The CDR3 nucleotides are TGCAGTGCTTCTCCAGGCGGAAATAGAGGGGCCAACGTCCTGACTTTC.

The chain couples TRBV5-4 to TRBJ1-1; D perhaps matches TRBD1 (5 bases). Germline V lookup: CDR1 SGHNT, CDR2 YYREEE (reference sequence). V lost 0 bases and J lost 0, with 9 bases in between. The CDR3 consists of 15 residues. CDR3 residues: CASSLERGLNTEAFF. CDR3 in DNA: TGTGCCAGCAGCTTGGAACGGGGCCTGAACACTGAAGCTTTCTTT. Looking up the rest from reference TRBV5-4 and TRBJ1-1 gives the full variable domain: ETGVTQSPTHLIKTRGQQVTLRCSSQSGHNTVSWYQQALGQGPQFIFQYYREEENGRGNFPPRFSGLQFPNYSSELNVNALELDDSALYLCASSLERGLNTEAFFGQGTRLTVV.